Below are 27 T cell receptor beta chains sequenced from a single sample in a study. In TCRdb, the RT-PCR reads were re-called with MiXCR into one record per CDR3 protein. The top ten hold 3.6% of the sample, which has 650,000 to 800,000 distinct CDR3 sequences, over 12% seen once. Sequenced: memory CD4+ T cells from blood. The source of these receptors is a female donor in good health, serving as a healthy control.

This clonotype has more than one count but fewer than ten. V usage is TRBV7-9 and J usage is TRBJ1-5; 12 bases are a match to TRBD1. Trimming at V came to 3 bases and at J to 1 base, leaving 13 bases not matched to a gene. Germline V lookup: CDR1 SEHNR, CDR2 FQNEAQ (reference sequence). This CDR3 has 20 amino acids. The CDR3 reads CASSLATGTGGITSNQPQHF. The CDR3 nucleotides are TGTGCCAGCAGCTTGGCAACCGGGACAGGGGGCATAACAAGCAATCAGCCCCAGCATTTT. Supplemented by reference TRBV7-9 and TRBJ1-5, the full variable domain reads DTGVSQNPRHKITKRGQNVTFRCDPISEHNRLYWYRQTLGQGPEFLTYFQNEAQLEKSRLLSDRFSAERPKGSFSTLEIQRTEQGDSAMYLCASSLATGTGGITSNQPQHFGDGTRLSIL.

This clonotype was seen a few times. The chain is built from TRBV7-9 and TRBJ1-2; TRBD1 matches 10 bases. CDR1 and CDR2 (germline): SEHNR, FQNEAQ (reference sequence). J was trimmed by 2 bases and V by 1 base; bases with no gene match: 1. The CDR3 length is 15 residues. Written as DNA, the CDR3 is TGTGCCAGCAGCTTAGGGGGACAGGGGAACTATGGCTACACCTTC. Protein: CASSLGGQGNYGYTF. The whole variable domain, filled in from reference TRBV7-9 and TRBJ1-2, reads DTGVSQNPRHKITKRGQNVTFRCDPISEHNRLYWYRQTLGQGPEFLTYFQNEAQLEKSRLLSDRFSAERPKGSFSTLEIQRTEQGDSAMYLCASSLGGQGNYGYTFGSGTRLTVV.

Many counts were recorded for this clonotype. The V and J genes are TRBV5-6 and TRBJ2-7; 9 bases are shared with TRBD2. This CDR3 has 17 amino acids. V trimming: 8 bases; J trimming: 4 bases; junction bases outside the gene matches: 19. Germline V gives CDR1 SGHDT, CDR2 YYEEEE. The chain's CDR3 is CASQLTRASGMSYEQYF. The CDR3 nucleotides are TGTGCCAGTCAACTGACAAGGGCTAGCGGGATGAGTTACGAGCAGTACTTC.

This clonotype showed up many times. The rearrangement links TRBV20-1 to TRBJ2-3; TRBD2 matches 14 bases. V trimming: 5 bases; J trimming: 2 bases; junction bases outside the gene matches: 6. This CDR3 is 16 amino acids long. Looked up from germline, CDR1 is DFQATT and CDR2 is SNEGSKA (reference sequence). The CDR3 reads CSAPRLAGGVTDTQYF. The CDR3 nucleotides read TGCAGTGCTCCTAGACTAGCGGGAGGGGTCACAGATACGCAGTATTTT.

This clonotype was seen repeatedly, ten times or more. This chain links TRBV28 with TRBJ1-2; no reliable D call. Trimming removed 2 bases at V and 6 bases at J, with 4 bases between. This CDR3 has 11 amino acids. From germline, CDR1 is MDHEN and CDR2 SYDVKM. This chain's CDR3 is CASSLRDGYTF. In nucleotides, the CDR3 is TGTGCCAGCAGTTTAAGGGATGGCTACACCTTC.

This clonotype has a handful of counts. V and J are TRBV6-6 and TRBJ1-2, with a weak D call TRBD1 (6 bases). Between the trimmed V and J ends, which lost 5 bases and 6 bases, there was a span of 13 bases. Germline V gene data show CDR1 as MNHNY and CDR2 as SVGAGI (reference sequence). The CDR3 is made up of 13 amino acids. CDR3 DNA sequence: TGTGCCAGCAGTAGAGGACAGCAGGATGGCTACACCTTC. It codes for CASSRGQQDGYTF.

This clonotype was detected a few times. The chain recombines TRBV18 with TRBJ1-2; 12 bases are a match to TRBD1. Germline V gene lookup returns CDR1 KGHSH and CDR2 LQKENI. With V trimmed by 3 bases and J by 8 bases, 10 bases remained unmatched. The CDR3 runs to 16 residues. The CDR3, as DNA: TGTGCCAGCTCACCCCGGGACAGGGGGCACCAGGGAGGCTACACCTTC. This encodes CASSPRDRGHQGGYTF.

The gene calls are TRBV11-2 and TRBJ2-3; 10 bases are shared with TRBD2. J lost 1 base, V lost 1 base, and 8 bases had no gene match. The CDR3 is 18 amino acids. Germline assignment: CDR1 SGHAT and CDR2 FQNNGV. This chain's CDR3 is CASSLALAGVGGTDTQYF. As DNA, the CDR3 is TGTGCCAGCAGCTTAGCCCTAGCGGGAGTAGGGGGCACAGATACGCAGTATTTT. The whole variable domain, remainder taken from reference TRBV11-2 and TRBJ2-3, is EAGVAQSPRYKIIEKRQSVAFWCNPISGHATLYWYQQILGQGPKLLIQFQNNGVVDDSQLPKDRFSAERLKGVDSTLKIQPAKLEDSAVYLCASSLALAGVGGTDTQYFGPGTRLTVL.

This clonotype was observed a handful of times. This clone may be a read error of a much larger clone one base away. This chain connects TRBV27 to TRBJ1-2; maybe TRBD1 (5 bases). In germline, CDR1 is MNHEY, CDR2 SMNVEV (reference sequence). V lost 2 bases to trimming and J lost 4 bases, with 8 bases between them. This CDR3 has 13 residues. The CDR3 loop is CASSLIGAYGYTF. The CDR3 region has the DNA TGTGCCAGCAGTTTAATCGGGGCCTATGGCTACACCTTC.

V is TRBV7-2 and J is TRBJ1-3; D is uncertain. CDR3 length: 16 residues. The ends were cut back, 5 bases at V and 0 bases at J, with 14 bases in the middle. In germline, CDR1 is SGHTA, CDR2 FQGNSA. CDR3 region: CASSNRRRSSGNTIYF. The CDR3 nucleotides read TGTGCCAGCAGCAATAGGCGACGGTCCTCTGGAAACACCATATATTTT.

As for this clonotype: This may arise from a read error, as a much more abundant clone is one base away. This chain links TRBV7-2 with TRBJ2-2; 13 nucleotides align to TRBD2. With 6 bases clipped from V and 7 bases from J, the junction kept 5 bases outside the gene matches. CDR1 and CDR2 from the germline V gene are SGHTA and FQGNSA. The CDR3 has 15 amino acids. CDR3 coding DNA: TGTGCCAGCAGACTAGCGGGAGGGCGGGTCGGGGAGCTGTTTTTT. It codes for CASRLAGGRVGELFF.

This clonotype was detected a few times. This chain connects TRBV15 to TRBJ1-3; 9 bases are a match to TRBD1. This CDR3 has 18 amino acids. The J segment lost 2 bases and the V segment lost 2 bases, leaving 10 bases of the junction unmatched. Germline V gene lookup returns CDR1 LNHNV and CDR2 YYDKDF (reference sequence). The CDR3 DNA reads as TGTGCCACCAGCAGATTTGCCGGGACAGGGCATCCTGGAAACACCATATATTTT. Amino acid sequence: CATSRFAGTGHPGNTIYF. Filled out from reference TRBV15 and TRBJ1-3, the complete variable domain reads DAMVIQNPRYQVTQFGKPVTLSCSQTLNHNVMYWYQQKSSQAPKLLFHYYDKDFNNEADTPDNFQSRRPNTSFCFLDIRSPGLGDTAMYLCATSRFAGTGHPGNTIYFGEGSWLTVV.

This clonotype was picked up a small number of times. The chain carries TRBV29-1 and TRBJ2-3; TRBD2 matches 13 bases. Germline V CDR1 and CDR2: SQVTM, ANQGSEA. This CDR3 region has 16 residues. The V gene end was trimmed by 4 bases and the J gene end by 0 bases; junction bases not matched to a gene: 4. CDR3 coding DNA: TGCAGCGTTGTTGGACTAGCGGGAGAGAGCACAGATACGCAGTATTTT. The encoded protein is CSVVGLAGESTDTQYF.

The table lists this clonotype with many counts. J is TRBJ2-7 and V is TRBV7-3, with unresolved D. Germline assignment: CDR1 SGHTA and CDR2 FQGTGA. V shed 0 bases and J shed 6 bases, with 12 bases lying between them. The CDR3 consists of 14 residues. The CDR3, as DNA: TGTGCCAGCAGCTTAACCCCGGGTTCCGCCGAGCAGTACTTC. Its protein is CASSLTPGSAEQYF. Variable domain in full (rest from reference TRBV7-3 and TRBJ2-7): GAGVSQTPSNKVTEKGKYVELRCDPISGHTALYWYRQSLGQGPEFLIYFQGTGAADDSGLPNDRFFAVRPEGSVSTLKIQRTERGDSAVYLCASSLTPGSAEQYFGPGTRLTVT.

This clonotype was observed a few times. CDR3 loop: CASSSLQSRTDTQYF. The CDR3, as DNA: TGTGCCAGCAGCTCCTTACAATCCCGCACAGATACGCAGTATTTT. The gene calls are TRBV7-2 and TRBJ2-3; no clear D gene. This CDR3 has 15 residues. Germline V gene data show CDR1 as SGHTA and CDR2 as FQGNSA. V was cut by 4 bases and J by 1 base, with 12 bases left in between.

This clonotype was counted a few times. This sequence joins TRBV5-1 and TRBJ2-3; 7 bases align to TRBD2. V was pared by 0 bases and J by 3 bases, with 10 bases of the junction left unmatched. The CDR3 has 17 residues. The germline CDR1 and CDR2 sequences are SGHRS and YFSETQ. For the CDR3, the DNA is TGCGCCAGCAGCTTGGCCTTCCTTGCGGGGGATACAGATACGCAGTATTTT. Encoded protein: CASSLAFLAGDTDTQYF.

In its sample, this clonotype was seen many times. The chain uses TRBV10-3 and TRBJ1-5; the D gene is possibly TRBD1 (6 bases). Trimming shortened V by 4 bases and J by 5 bases, and 15 bases separated the two germline ends. Germline assignment: CDR1 ENHRY and CDR2 SYGVKD. This CDR3 has 15 amino acids. This CDR3 is CAISGTGTPDQPQHF. CDR3 nucleotides: TGTGCCATCAGTGGGACCGGGACACCCGATCAGCCCCAGCATTTT.

At least ten counts were recorded for this clonotype. The chain employs TRBV7-2 and TRBJ2-7; 15 bases line up with TRBD2. From germline, CDR1 is SGHTA and CDR2 FQGNSA. The CDR3 is 15 residues long. J gave up 3 bases and V 5 bases, and 2 bases lay outside the gene matches. CDR3 in DNA: TGTGCCAGCAGCATGGGACTAGCGGGGGGCTACGAGCAGTACTTC. Residues: CASSMGLAGGYEQYF.

This clonotype was found a few times. The chain employs TRBV18 and TRBJ1-1, with 7 bases fitting TRBD1. The CDR3 totals 15 residues. CDR1 is KGHSH, CDR2 LQKENI, per germline. J was trimmed by 0 bases and V by 1 base; bases with no gene match: 2. CDR3 nucleotide sequence: TGTGCCAGCTCACCACAGGGGGCTGTGAACACTGAAGCTTTCTTT. Residues: CASSPQGAVNTEAFF.

In its sample, this clonotype was seen a few times. V gene TRBV2 combines with J gene TRBJ2-3; 10 nucleotides line up with TRBD2. The trim removed 3 bases at V and 2 bases at J, leaving 2 bases unmatched. CDR3 length: 15 amino acids. Looked up from germline, CDR1 is SNHLY and CDR2 is FYNNEI. The CDR3 DNA follows: TGTGCCAGCAGTGAGAGCGGGAGGGCCACAGATACGCAGTATTTT. Translated, it gives CASSESGRATDTQYF. Full variable domain (rest looked up from reference TRBV2 and TRBJ2-3): EPEVTQTPSHQVTQMGQEVILRCVPISNHLYFYWYRQILGQKVEFLVSFYNNEISEKSEIFDDQFSVERPDGSNFTLKIRSTKLEDSAMYFCASSESGRATDTQYFGPGTRLTVL.

This clonotype was picked up many times. The chain is built from TRBV12-3 or TRBV12-4 and TRBJ2-7, with 8 bases identical to TRBD2. V lost 1 base and J lost 7; bases outside the gene matches: 6. The CDR3 sequence is 14 residues long. The CDR3 reads CASSLEAGAGEQYF. The CDR3, as DNA: TGTGCCAGCAGTTTAGAAGCGGGAGCGGGAGAGCAGTACTTC.

This clonotype was seen at least ten times. The rearrangement joins TRBV7-2 to TRBJ1-5, with TRBD1 identical over 8 bases. V shed 6 bases and J 6 bases; nucleotides not matched to a gene: 4. Germline CDR1 is SGHTA and CDR2 is FQGNSA. The CDR3 spans 13 residues. The CDR3 region is CASRGQGGQPQHF. CDR3 in DNA: TGTGCCAGCAGAGGACAGGGAGGTCAGCCCCAGCATTTT.

Here the CDR3 reads CASSLRFEAGNTGELFF. The CDR3 DNA reads TGTGCCAGCAGCCTCAGGTTCGAAGCGGGGAACACCGGGGAGCTGTTTTTT. This chain joins TRBV7-8 and TRBJ2-2, with a possible D match to TRBD2 (6 bases). Trimming took 5 bases from V and 1 from J, leaving 17 bases between them. This CDR3 has 17 amino acids. From germline, CDR1 is SGHVS and CDR2 FQNEAQ. The entire variable domain, with the rest obtained from reference TRBV7-8 and TRBJ2-2, is as follows: GAGVSQSPRYKVAKRGQDVALRCDPISGHVSLFWYQQALGQGPEFLTYFQNEAQLDKSGLPSDRFFAERPEGSVSTLKIQRTQQEDSAVYLCASSLRFEAGNTGELFFGEGSRLTVL.

This clonotype was counted many times. The chain is built from TRBV28 and TRBJ2-7, with D maybe TRBD1 (5 bases). The V gene's germline CDR1 is MDHEN and CDR2 SYDVKM. The CDR3 totals 13 residues. Trimming stripped 8 bases from V and 2 bases from J, with 13 bases between. The CDR3 nucleotides are TGTGCCAGCGGAAGGGGAACACCCTACGAGCAGTACTTC. It yields the protein CASGRGTPYEQYF.

This sequence joins TRBV20-1 and TRBJ1-5; 7 bases are a match to TRBD1. V shed 5 bases, J shed 2 bases, and the junction held 9 bases outside the gene matches. The germline V gene encodes CDR1 DFQATT and CDR2 SNEGSKA (reference sequence). This CDR3 has 15 amino acids. CDR3 in amino acids: CSAPETTGGNQPQHF. In nucleotides, the CDR3 is TGCAGTGCTCCGGAAACAACAGGGGGCAATCAGCCCCAGCATTTT.

Ten or more counts support this clonotype. The chain employs TRBV7-9 and TRBJ2-3, with 9 bases fitting TRBD1. V trimming: 5 bases; J trimming: 5 bases; junction bases outside the gene matches: 5. In germline, CDR1 is SEHNR, CDR2 FQNEAQ (reference sequence). The CDR3 is made up of 14 amino acids. CDR3 sequence (DNA): TGTGCCAGCAGCATACAGGGGGCGGAAGATACGCAGTATTTT. Protein product: CASSIQGAEDTQYF.

The CDR3 sequence: CSVDGPSGANVLTF. The CDR3, as DNA: TGCAGCGTTGATGGCCCCTCTGGGGCCAACGTCCTGACTTTC. The chain combines TRBV29-1 with TRBJ2-6, with D uncertain. The CDR3 runs to 14 residues. Germline assignment: CDR1 SQVTM and CDR2 ANQGSEA. Deletions cut 3 bases from V and 0 bases from J, with 6 bases between.